The 24 T cell receptor beta chains presented below share a single source sample, sequenced in a study of blood T cell repertoires in COVID-19. Sequenced by immunoSEQ multiplex PCR; TCRdb stores in-frame clones only, minus some. The repertoire holds around 260,000 clones, with around 84% as singletons. The sample taken for sequencing was peripheral blood. These receptors came from a woman aged 60-75 years with COVID-19, enrolled during active disease.

This sequence joins TRBV18 and TRBJ2-7, with D uncertain. CDR3 size: 17 residues. Trimming shortened V by 2 bases and J by 0 bases, and 17 bases separated the two germline ends. The V gene's germline CDR1 is KGHSH and CDR2 LQKENI. CDR3 in DNA: TGTGCCAGCTCACCAAATTTGGCGGCAACGAGCTCCTACGAGCAGTACTTC. Protein product: CASSPNLAATSSYEQYF.

V gene TRBV6-2 or TRBV6-3 combines with J gene TRBJ1-1; D is perhaps TRBD1 (6 bases). Trimming pared 2 bases from V and 6 bases from J, leaving 13 bases between. The CDR3 is 14 residues long. Germline lookup yields CDR1 MNHEY and CDR2 SVGEGT. The CDR3 protein is CASSYPPGVSEAFF. CDR3 coding DNA: TGTGCCAGCAGTTACCCCCCAGGGGTGTCTGAAGCTTTCTTT.

This chain uses TRBV11-1 with TRBJ2-1; D is possibly TRBD1 (6 bases). Per the germline V gene, CDR1 is SGHAT and CDR2 is FQDESV (reference sequence). Trimming left V 0 bases short and J 0 bases short, with 9 bases between. The CDR3 is made up of 16 amino acids. The CDR3 DNA reads TGTGCCAGCAGCTTAGCTATGGACAGCTCCTACAATGAGCAGTTCTTC. Translation: CASSLAMDSSYNEQFF. The full variable domain, completed using reference TRBV11-1 and TRBJ2-1, is EAEVAQSPRYKITEKSQAVAFWCDPISGHATLYWYRQILGQGPELLVQFQDESVVDDSQLPKDRFSAERLKGVDSTLKIQPAELGDSAMYLCASSLAMDSSYNEQFFGPGTRLTVL.

This clone occurred a few times. This sequence joins TRBV15 and TRBJ2-1; D call uncertain. There are 13 residues in the CDR3. V was clipped by 0 bases and J by 9 bases, with 9 bases between them. CDR1 is LNHNV and CDR2 is YYDKDF in the germline V gene (reference sequence). CDR3 sequence: CATSRDLHFEQFF. CDR3 in DNA: TGTGCCACCAGCAGAGATCTCCACTTTGAGCAGTTCTTC. Filled out from reference TRBV15 and TRBJ2-1, the complete variable domain reads DAMVIQNPRYQVTQFGKPVTLSCSQTLNHNVMYWYQQKSSQAPKLLFHYYDKDFNNEADTPDNFQSRRPNTSFCFLDIRSPGLGDTAMYLCATSRDLHFEQFFGPGTRLTVL.

The CDR3 DNA reads as TGTGCCAGCATTAGGGATGGCGGAGGTTATAATTCACCCCTCCACTTT. Protein product: CASIRDGGGYNSPLHF. The chain uses TRBV28 and TRBJ1-6; D is unclear. The germline gives CDR1 MDHEN, CDR2 SYDVKM. This CDR3 spans 16 amino acids. Deletions cut 7 bases from V and 4 bases from J, with 17 bases between. Together with reference TRBV28 and TRBJ1-6, the CDR3 gives the full variable domain: DVKVTQSSRYLVKRTGEKVFLECVQDMDHENMFWYRQDPGLGLRLIYFSYDVKMKEKGDIPEGYSVSREKKERFSLILESASTNQTSMYLCASIRDGGGYNSPLHFGNGTRLTVT.

The chain employs TRBV28 and TRBJ1-1; D is uncertain. V was pared by 5 bases and J by 1 base, with 11 bases between. The CDR3 has 14 residues. The germline V gene has CDR1 MDHEN and CDR2 SYDVKM. In DNA form, the CDR3 reads TGTGCCAGCAGTCCCCCGGTTAGGAACACTGAAGCTTTCTTT. This sequence encodes CASSPPVRNTEAFF.

The genes are TRBV29-1 and TRBJ2-5; tentative D call: TRBD1 (6 bases). The CDR3 is 15 residues long. V lost 3 bases and J lost 1, with 15 bases in between. CDR1 is SQVTM and CDR2 is ANQGSEA in the germline V gene. The CDR3 nucleotides read TGCAGCGTTGACATCGCAGGGGCCACCCAAGAGACCCAGTACTTC. It specifies CSVDIAGATQETQYF.

The chain combines TRBV6-4 with TRBJ2-3; 9 bases map to TRBD2. Germline assignment: CDR1 MRHNA and CDR2 SNTAGT. CDR3 length equals 15 residues. The V gene end was trimmed by 6 bases and the J gene end by 3 bases; junction bases not matched to a gene: 7. The chain's CDR3 is CASRVSGRGTDTQYF. CDR3 sequence (DNA): TGTGCCAGCAGAGTTAGCGGGAGAGGGACAGATACGCAGTATTTT.

The chain is built from TRBV27 and TRBJ1-1, with a tentative D call TRBD1 (5 bases). Germline V lookup: CDR1 MNHEY, CDR2 SMNVEV (reference sequence). V gave up 5 bases and J gave up 7 bases, with 14 bases separating them. This CDR3 region has 13 residues. CDR3 in DNA: TGTGCCAGCAGTCACACTGGGGGGGATGAAGCTTTCTTT. Its protein product is CASSHTGGDEAFF.

This chain uses TRBV10-3 with TRBJ2-6; 9 bases line up with TRBD2. The length of the CDR3 is 19 residues. CDR1 and CDR2 from the germline V gene are ENHRY and SYGVKD. V shed 3 bases and J 2 bases; nucleotides not matched to a gene: 11. In nucleotides, the CDR3 is TGTGCCATCAGTGACGGGCTAGCGGGACAACTCACTGGGGCCAACGTCCTGACTTTC. Translation: CAISDGLAGQLTGANVLTF.

Here the CDR3 DNA reads TGTGCCAGCAGCTTACATGGCGGAGCCTACGAGCAGTACTTC. Its protein is CASSLHGGAYEQYF. This chain links TRBV7-3 with TRBJ2-7; D not certain. Germline lookup yields CDR1 SGHTA and CDR2 FQGTGA. Trimming stripped 2 bases from V and 2 bases from J, with 10 bases between. The CDR3 is 14 amino acids.

This chain joins TRBV4-1 and TRBJ2-2; 8 nucleotides agree with TRBD2. There are 19 residues in the CDR3. J gave up 10 bases and V 0 bases, and 19 bases lay outside the gene matches. The germline V gene encodes CDR1 MGHRA and CDR2 YSYEKL. CDR3 residues: CASSQDGFREGRALVELFF. The CDR3 DNA reads TGCGCCAGCAGCCAAGATGGTTTCCGGGAGGGGCGCGCTTTAGTGGAGCTGTTTTTT.

The CDR3 nucleotides are TGTGCCAGCAGCTTAGGGGGACTAGCTGGGGAGACCCAGTACTTC. This codes for CASSLGGLAGETQYF. J is TRBJ2-5 and V is TRBV7-7; 9 bases are a match to TRBD2. The V segment lost 1 base and the J segment 5 bases; nucleotides outside the gene matches: 5. CDR1 and CDR2 (germline): SSHAT, FNYEAQ (reference sequence). The length of the CDR3 is 15 residues.

The genes are TRBV7-6 and TRBJ1-1, with 7 positions matching TRBD1. The CDR3 length is 15 residues. Germline CDR1 reads SGHVS; CDR2 reads FNYEAQ. V was clipped by 4 bases and J by 5 bases; unmatched bases: 10. CDR3 sequence: CASSSLDRRGTEAFF. For the CDR3, the DNA is TGTGCCAGCAGCTCTTTGGACAGGAGAGGAACTGAAGCTTTCTTT.

The V gene is TRBV14, the J gene TRBJ2-3; 9 bases are a match to TRBD1. Germline trimming cut 2 bases from V and 0 bases from J; bases unmatched to any gene: 6. This CDR3 has 17 amino acids. The V gene's germline CDR1 is SGHDN and CDR2 FVKESK. The CDR3 coding sequence is TGTGCCAGCAGCCAAACAGGGGGCCAGGAAAGCACAGATACGCAGTATTTT. Amino acids: CASSQTGGQESTDTQYF.

This clone occurred a few times. V gene TRBV29-1 combines with J gene TRBJ2-7, with TRBD2 matching over 7 bases. CDR3 length: 16 residues. Trimming took 2 bases from V and 0 from J; bases not matched to a gene: 10. In germline, CDR1 is SQVTM, CDR2 ANQGSEA. The CDR3: CSVEMGGGFSSYEQYF. CDR3 in DNA: TGCAGCGTTGAAATGGGGGGAGGGTTCAGCTCCTACGAGCAGTACTTC.

The chain employs TRBV7-2 and TRBJ1-5; D ambiguous. The V end lost 0 bases, the J end lost 7 bases, and 7 bases lay between the germline ends. The CDR3 is made up of 13 amino acids. Germline V lookup: CDR1 SGHTA, CDR2 FQGNSA. CDR3 protein: CASSLARAQPQHF. The CDR3 DNA reads as TGTGCCAGCAGCTTAGCGCGGGCCCAGCCCCAGCATTTT.

The chain couples TRBV27 to TRBJ2-3, with 7 bases aligning to TRBD1. The trim removed 6 bases at V and 2 bases at J, leaving 17 bases unmatched. The CDR3 runs 18 residues. Germline CDR1 is MNHEY and CDR2 is SMNVEV (reference sequence). As DNA, the CDR3 is TGTGCCAGCAGCCGACGCCCCCTACGGACAGGACCCACAGATACGCAGTATTTT. Amino acid sequence: CASSRRPLRTGPTDTQYF.

The chain employs TRBV7-3 and TRBJ2-7; TRBD2 agrees at 13 bases. V shed 5 bases, J shed 2 bases, and the junction held 3 bases outside the gene matches. The CDR3 totals 15 residues. CDR1 SGHTA and CDR2 FQGTGA come from the germline V gene. CDR3 sequence: CASSLGTSGTYEQYF. The CDR3 DNA sequence: TGTGCCAGCAGCCTCGGGACTAGCGGGACCTACGAGCAGTACTTC. Full variable domain (missing parts from reference TRBV7-3 and TRBJ2-7): GAGVSQTPSNKVTEKGKYVELRCDPISGHTALYWYRQSLGQGPEFLIYFQGTGAADDSGLPNDRFFAVRPEGSVSTLKIQRTERGDSAVYLCASSLGTSGTYEQYFGPGTRLTVT.

The chain combines TRBV15 with TRBJ1-2, with D unclear. V was pared by 0 bases and J by 4 bases, with 12 bases between. This CDR3 comprises 15 residues. In germline, CDR1 is LNHNV, CDR2 YYDKDF (reference sequence). The CDR3 region has the DNA TGTGCCACCAGCAGAGATACCAGGCTGGGCTATGGCTACACCTTC. Translated: CATSRDTRLGYGYTF.

This clone was counted only a few times. This chain joins TRBV28 and TRBJ1-2, with 8 bases matching TRBD1. In germline, CDR1 is MDHEN, CDR2 SYDVKM. After removal of 7 bases from V and 8 bases from J, the junction contained 9 bases not matched to a gene. This CDR3 spans 13 amino acids. The CDR3 here is CASTPGRDRGYTF. DNA of the CDR3: TGTGCCAGCACCCCAGGCCGGGACAGGGGCTACACCTTC.

CDR3 coding DNA: TGTGCCAGCAGTTTACGGGCGGGACCCTTCTACAATGAGCAGTTCTTC. Translation: CASSLRAGPFYNEQFF. The chain couples TRBV27 to TRBJ2-1, with D maybe TRBD2 (6 bases). With 2 bases removed from V and 3 bases from J, the gap between germline ends came to 14 bases. Germline lookup yields CDR1 MNHEY and CDR2 SMNVEV (reference sequence). The CDR3 sequence is 16 residues long.

The J gene is TRBJ2-7, the V gene TRBV9; 9 nucleotides line up with TRBD1. With 1 base clipped from V and 5 bases from J, the junction kept 10 bases outside the gene matches. Germline values: CDR1 SGDLS, CDR2 YYNGEE. CDR3 size: 16 residues. The CDR3 region has the DNA TGTGCCAGCAGCGTAACTCCCGGACAGGGGTCCCACGAGCAGTACTTC. It encodes CASSVTPGQGSHEQYF.

This clone was seen a single time. The rearrangement joins TRBV28 to TRBJ1-6; D not resolved. CDR1 MDHEN and CDR2 SYDVKM come from the germline V gene. V lost 7 bases and J 7 bases, leaving 8 bases between the germline ends. The CDR3 covers 12 residues. CDR3 in DNA: TGTGCCAGCACAGAAAGAAATTCACCCCTCCACTTT. It translates to CASTERNSPLHF.